This T cell receptor beta chain was captured in a study of blood T cell repertoires in COVID-19. Whole-study context: The United States, Italy and Spain were the sources of the acute and convalescent COVID-19 samples. T cells, B-cell-depleted T cells, or PBMCs supplied cDNA or gDNA.

Original analysis: How many nucleated cells were present was estimated from reference gene primer amplification. The method was immunoSEQ multiplex PCR; TCRdb's version includes in-frame clones alone and lacks a portion of them. V and J calls and clone size come straight from that table; D and trimming were deduced from the DNA. Altogether nearly 100,000 clones are present, 65% to 85% being singletons, with the ten largest covering roughly a sixth. This CDR3 is 15 amino acids long. The V gene's germline CDR1 is SGHVS and CDR2 FNYEAQ. The V end lost 1 base, the J end lost 2 bases, and 9 bases lay between the germline ends.

The rearrangement uses TRBV7-6 and TRBJ2-1; D uncertain. Material for sequencing was peripheral blood. The receptor comes from a woman aged 55-75 years with acute or convalescent COVID-19. CDR3 DNA sequence: TGTGCCAGCAGCTTAGGGAGCCCCCCCTACAATGAGCAGTTCTTC. It codes for CASSLGSPPYNEQFF.